Following are 21 T cell receptor beta chains from one sample sequenced in a study of CD8+CD57+ T cells in acquired aplastic anemia. CDR3 and TCR beta VDJ profiling relied on a genomic DNA template. TCRdb reanalysed the reads using MiXCR and keeps one entry per CDR3 protein. The sample gives hundreds of thousands of distinct CDR3 sequences, around 46% of which show up once; 7% to 10% is in the top ten. CD8+CD57+ cell expansion had been shown by flow cytometry in patients chosen for sequencing. Sequenced material: sorted CD4+, CD8+, or CD8+CD57+ T cells (not recorded which) from PBMCs. The origin of the receptors is a human donor with aplastic anemia.

This clonotype came up many times. The rearrangement links TRBV4-1 to TRBJ1-2; D is uncertain. The germline V gene encodes CDR1 MGHRA and CDR2 YSYEKL. The V end was cut by 2 bases, the J end by 4 bases, with 11 bases between. The CDR3 totals 14 residues. The CDR3 coding sequence is TGCGCCAGCAGCCAACTATTTGGTCCCTATGGCTACACCTTC. It codes for CASSQLFGPYGYTF.

In its sample, this clonotype was seen many times. This chain uses TRBV11-2 with TRBJ2-2; perhaps TRBD2 as D (6 bases). The CDR3 covers 17 residues. The V end was cut by 1 base, the J end by 3 bases, with 15 bases between. CDR1 and CDR2 from the germline V gene are SGHAT and FQNNGV. CDR3 amino acids: CASSLGGEVWYTGELFF. The CDR3 bases are TGTGCCAGCAGCTTAGGGGGGGAGGTTTGGTACACCGGGGAGCTGTTTTTT.

In this sample, this clonotype turned up a few times. The rearrangement joins TRBV30 to TRBJ1-1, with D maybe TRBD1 (5 bases). V lost 1 base and J 2 bases, leaving 8 bases between the germline ends. This CDR3 comprises 13 residues. Germline-derived CDR1 and CDR2 are GTSNPN and SVGIG (reference sequence). This CDR3 is CAWSGRANTEAFF. CDR3 bases: TGTGCCTGGAGTGGCAGGGCCAACACTGAAGCTTTCTTT. Based on the CDR3 plus reference TRBV30 and TRBJ1-1, the full variable domain is SQTIHQWPATLVQPVGSPLSLECTVEGTSNPNLYWYRQAAGRGLQLLFYSVGIGQISSEVPQNLSASRPQDRQFILSSKKLLLSDSGFYLCAWSGRANTEAFFGQGTRLTVV.

This clonotype was observed at least ten times. The V gene is TRBV29-1, the J gene TRBJ2-2; D unresolved. Trimming stripped 8 bases from V and 1 base from J, with 14 bases between. From germline, CDR1 is SQVTM and CDR2 ANQGSEA. The CDR3 contains 14 residues. In DNA, the CDR3 is TGCAGCCTTGTCGAAGCCGGGAACACCGGGGAGCTGTTTTTT. This translates into CSLVEAGNTGELFF.

V usage is TRBV7-9 and J usage is TRBJ1-5; D remains unclear. From germline, CDR1 is SEHNR and CDR2 FQNEAQ (reference sequence). CDR3 length: 14 residues. V lost 4 bases, J lost 7 bases, and 14 bases lay in between. The CDR3 DNA reads as TGTGCCAGCAGCTCTGGCGTGGGAGGGCAGCCCCAGCATTTT. This sequence encodes CASSSGVGGQPQHF.

In this sample, this clonotype turned up many times. V is TRBV11-2 and J is TRBJ2-7; D is uncertain. From germline, CDR1 is SGHAT and CDR2 FQNNGV. Trimming stripped 9 bases from V and 0 bases from J, with 24 bases between. The CDR3 consists of 17 residues. The CDR3 reads CASTHQRPPESSYEQYF. CDR3 nucleotides: TGTGCCAGTACCCACCAAAGGCCGCCAGAGAGCTCCTACGAGCAGTACTTC.

This clonotype has just a few counts. This chain links TRBV9 with TRBJ1-1, with a weak D call TRBD1 (5 bases). This CDR3 has 16 residues. V lost 3 bases to trimming and J lost 6 bases, with 21 bases between them. From germline, CDR1 is SGDLS and CDR2 YYNGEE. The CDR3 DNA is TGTGCCAGCAGCGGGGGGGGGAACGCGGCCCTCGCTGAAGCTTTCTTT. It translates to CASSGGGNAALAEAFF.

This clonotype was recorded many times. This sequence joins TRBV7-2 and TRBJ2-1, with TRBD2 matching 11 bases. This CDR3 region has 14 residues. V dropped 9 bases and J dropped 4; count of bases not matched to a gene: 5. Germline CDR1 is SGHTA and CDR2 is FQGNSA. CDR3 residues: CASYSGGAYNEQFF. The CDR3 region has the DNA TGTGCCAGTTATAGCGGGGGGGCTTACAATGAGCAGTTCTTC.

The chain recombines TRBV6-6 with TRBJ1-2, with no clear D. The CDR3 contains 15 residues. Trimming cost V 5 bases and J 4 bases, with 17 bases left between them. Germline V gives CDR1 MNHNY, CDR2 SVGAGI (reference sequence). CDR3 sequence reads: CASSEPDESIYGYTF. The CDR3, as DNA: TGTGCCAGCAGTGAGCCCGACGAGTCGATCTATGGCTACACCTTC.

The genes are TRBV11-3 and TRBJ2-7; no definite D call. The ends were cut back, 0 bases at V and 3 bases at J, with 6 bases in the middle. This CDR3 comprises 13 residues. Germline V gene sequence: CDR1 SGHNT, CDR2 YENEEA. CDR3 residues: CASSLEQSYEQYF. The CDR3 coding sequence is TGTGCCAGCAGCTTAGAACAGAGCTACGAGCAGTACTTC.

In this sample, this clonotype turned up many times. The chain recombines TRBV29-1 with TRBJ1-1; 9 bases agree with TRBD1. The germline CDR1 and CDR2 sequences are SQVTM and ANQGSEA. The V gene end was trimmed by 6 bases and the J gene end by 4 bases; junction bases not matched to a gene: 6. The CDR3 has 13 residues. The CDR3 DNA reads as TGCAGCGTCACAGGGGGCTCGGGCACTGAAGCTTTCTTT. This sequence encodes CSVTGGSGTEAFF.

This chain uses TRBV5-1 with TRBJ1-2; D might be TRBD1 (5 bases). This CDR3 region has 12 residues. V was pared by 4 bases and J by 8 bases, with 12 bases between. The germline gives CDR1 SGHRS, CDR2 YFSETQ. The CDR3 sequence: CASSDVRGGYTF. CDR3 sequence (DNA): TGCGCCAGCAGCGACGTAAGGGGAGGCTACACCTTC.

In its sample, this clonotype was seen many times. The CDR3 region is CASSSTGGSGNTEAFF. For the CDR3, the DNA is TGTGCCAGCAGTTCAACAGGGGGCTCGGGGAACACTGAAGCTTTCTTT. This chain links TRBV12-3 or TRBV12-4 with TRBJ1-1; 9 positions match TRBD1. V shed 4 bases, J shed 1 base, and the junction held 7 bases outside the gene matches. The CDR3 contains 16 residues.

Concerning this clonotype itself: The junction departs from the called germline gene at one end, perhaps through a read error. The chain has TRBV7-2 and TRBJ2-1; D ambiguous. Germline V lookup: CDR1 SGHTA, CDR2 FQGNSA. The CDR3 runs 13 residues. CDR3 nucleotides: TGTGCCAGCAGCTTCACCTCCTACAATGAGCAGGTCTTC. It encodes CASSFTSYNEQVF.

This clonotype was counted at least ten times. CDR3 residues: CSASEDTWVEAFF. As DNA, the CDR3 is TGCAGTGCTAGTGAGGACACCTGGGTTGAAGCTTTCTTT. The chain joins TRBV20-1 to TRBJ1-1; D may be TRBD1 (5 bases). V was trimmed by 3 bases and J by 7 bases, leaving 15 bases between them. Germline-derived CDR1 and CDR2 are DFQATT and SNEGSKA (reference sequence). The CDR3 is made up of 13 amino acids.

V is TRBV2 and J is TRBJ2-5; TRBD2 aligns across 7 bases. With V trimmed by 5 bases and J by 1 base, 7 bases remained unmatched. Germline V CDR1 and CDR2: SNHLY, FYNNEI. The CDR3 is 15 amino acids. The CDR3 DNA reads TGTGCCAGCAGTTTACAAGCGGGGCGCCAAGAGACCCAGTACTTC. Translating it yields CASSLQAGRQETQYF.

This chain uses TRBV7-9 with TRBJ2-4; 11 bases are shared with TRBD1. CDR3 length: 16 residues. The germline gives CDR1 SEHNR, CDR2 FQNEAQ (reference sequence). With V trimmed by 5 bases and J by 7 bases, 10 bases remained unmatched. The CDR3 DNA reads TGTGCCAGCAGCCCACAACCGGGACAGGGGGGGAACATTCAGTACTTC. Translation gives CASSPQPGQGGNIQYF. Filled out from reference TRBV7-9 and TRBJ2-4, the complete variable domain reads DTGVSQNPRHKITKRGQNVTFRCDPISEHNRLYWYRQTLGQGPEFLTYFQNEAQLEKSRLLSDRFSAERPKGSFSTLEIQRTEQGDSAMYLCASSPQPGQGGNIQYFGAGTRLSVL.

Points on this clonotype: A read error may be the cause here, since a much bigger clone is one base away. Lacking the conserved final phenylalanine or tryptophan, this CDR3 likely reflects a read error. The chain couples TRBV6-5 to TRBJ2-5; no firm D call. The V end lost 4 bases, the J end lost 5 bases, and 20 bases lay between the germline ends. CDR1 MNHEY and CDR2 SVGAGI come from the germline V gene. The length of the CDR3 is 16 residues. CDR3 protein: CASSSRTTQASETQYL. In nucleotides, the CDR3 is TGTGCCAGCAGTTCCCGAACCACTCAGGCAAGCGAGACCCAGTACCTC.

The V gene is TRBV2, the J gene TRBJ1-6; D not resolved. CDR1 is SNHLY, CDR2 FYNNEI, per germline. The CDR3 runs to 13 residues. Trimming pared 7 bases from V and 11 bases from J, leaving 15 bases between. CDR3 loop: CASMLAIVAPLHF. The CDR3 nucleotides read TGTGCCAGCATGCTAGCAATAGTCGCACCCCTCCACTTT.

The chain is built from TRBV15 and TRBJ2-2; TRBD1 or TRBD2 may be the D gene (6 bases each). The V gene's germline CDR1 is LNHNV and CDR2 YYDKDF (reference sequence). This CDR3 spans 19 amino acids. The V gene lost 1 base and the J gene lost 8 bases, with 26 bases spanning the gap. DNA of the CDR3: TGTGCCACCAGCAGAGGCGGGGTGTGGGCAGGTCCCGGGACAGGGGAGCTGTTTTTT. Its translation: CATSRGGVWAGPGTGELFF.

The table lists this clonotype with a few counts. This may be a read error: a much more frequent sequence differs by one nucleotide. This rearrangement joins TRBV9 to TRBJ2-7; 9 bases match TRBD1. The CDR3 has 15 residues. CDR1 and CDR2 from the germline V gene are SGDLS and YYNGEE. Losses at the gene ends were 0 bases for V and 3 bases for J; bases not matched to a gene: 4. The CDR3: CASSVEGTGSYEQYF. CDR3 sequence (DNA): TGTGCCAGCAGCGTAGAAGGGACAGGGAGCTACGAGCAGTACTTC.